This TCR beta chain was identified in a study of OX40 agonist ivuxolimab in advanced cancers. TCRdb keeps only in-frame clones here, not all; method: immunoSEQ multiplex PCR. The table has some 69,000 clones, around 80% seen once. Points on this clone: Its target is not known.

Study outcomes and limitations: Compared with others, partial responders at 0.1-3.0 mg/kg displayed clonal expansion among the lowest.

This sequence originates from an adult with an advanced solid tumor such as melanoma, head and neck, liver or kidney cancer. The starting material was CD4+ or CD8+ T cells sorted from blood, obtained in a trial of the OX40 agonist ivuxolimab.

The CDR3 region is CASMASGSSKNIQYF. CDR3 nucleotides: TGTGCCAGTATGGCTAGCGGGAGTAGCAAAAACATTCAGTACTTC. The genes are TRBV19 and TRBJ2-4; 10 nucleotides align to TRBD2. CDR1 LNHDA and CDR2 SQIVND come from the germline V gene (reference sequence). CDR3 length: 15 amino acids. The J segment lost 3 bases and the V segment lost 7 bases, leaving 6 bases of the junction unmatched.